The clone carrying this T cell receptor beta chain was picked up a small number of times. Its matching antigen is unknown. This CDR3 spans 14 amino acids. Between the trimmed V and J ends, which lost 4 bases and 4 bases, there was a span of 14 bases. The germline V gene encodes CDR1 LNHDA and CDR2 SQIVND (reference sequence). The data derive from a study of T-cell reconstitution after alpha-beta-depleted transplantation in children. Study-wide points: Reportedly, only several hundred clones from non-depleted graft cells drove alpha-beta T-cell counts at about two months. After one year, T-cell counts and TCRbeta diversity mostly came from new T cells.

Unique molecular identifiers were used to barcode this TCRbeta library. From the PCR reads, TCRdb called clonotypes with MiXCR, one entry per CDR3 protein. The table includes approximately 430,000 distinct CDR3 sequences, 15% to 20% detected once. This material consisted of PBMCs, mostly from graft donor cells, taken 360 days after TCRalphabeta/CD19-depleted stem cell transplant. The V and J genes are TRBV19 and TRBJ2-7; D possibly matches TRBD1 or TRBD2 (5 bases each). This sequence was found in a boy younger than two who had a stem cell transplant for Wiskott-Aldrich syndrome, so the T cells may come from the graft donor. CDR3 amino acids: CASSNRDLSYEQYF. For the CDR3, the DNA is TGTGCCAGTAGTAACCGGGACCTGTCTTACGAGCAGTACTTC.